These 9 T cell receptor beta chains came from one sample sequenced in a study of blood T cell repertoires in COVID-19 (dated by TCRdb to the early 2020s). The library was built by means of the immunoSEQ multiplex PCR assay. TCRdb provides this immuneACCESS table in a form limited to in-frame rearrangements. Some clones are lacking; in checked studies, under half of them reflect an unresolved V gene, and why the rest are absent is not known. This sample has around 300,000 clones in its table, and roughly nine tenths of those were observed once. About 2% of the sample is taken by the ten largest. What was sequenced was peripheral blood. The receptor source for this set is a young man with active or convalescent COVID-19.

CDR3 sequence reads: CASHSGRASSYEQYF. CDR3 sequence (DNA): TGTGCCAGCCACTCGGGCAGGGCTAGCTCCTACGAGCAGTACTTC. The V call is TRBV6-5, the J call TRBJ2-7, with D possibly being TRBD1 (5 bases). Trimming pared 8 bases from V and 0 bases from J, leaving 17 bases between. The CDR3 sequence is 15 residues long. Germline V gene sequence: CDR1 MNHEY, CDR2 SVGAGI.

This rearrangement joins TRBV29-1 to TRBJ2-7; D is unclear. V was pared by 4 bases and J by 3 bases, with 10 bases between. CDR1 is SQVTM and CDR2 is ANQGSEA in the germline V gene. The CDR3 is made up of 12 amino acids. CDR3 loop: CSVGWQNYEQYF. The CDR3 DNA is TGCAGCGTTGGATGGCAGAACTACGAGCAGTACTTC.

The chain has TRBV19 and TRBJ2-7; 13 nucleotides match TRBD2. The CDR3 has 16 amino acids. J gave up 0 bases and V 7 bases, and 6 bases lay outside the gene matches. Germline CDR1 is LNHDA and CDR2 is SQIVND (reference sequence). The CDR3 nucleotides are TGTGCCAGTATTCCCGGACTAGCGGGAGCCTCCTACGAGCAGTACTTC. Amino acids: CASIPGLAGASYEQYF.

As concerns this clone: The identical CDR3 is also encoded by other nucleotide sequences in the sample. The V call is TRBV18, the J call TRBJ1-5; D not resolved. Germline V gene data show CDR1 as KGHSH and CDR2 as LQKENI. V was shortened by 1 base and J by 2 bases, with 6 bases between the two germline ends. The CDR3 length is 14 residues. The CDR3 DNA reads as TGTGCCAGCTCACCACGCGGGGGCAATCAGCCCCAGCATTTT. Translated, it gives CASSPRGGNQPQHF.

The chain employs TRBV18 and TRBJ2-7, with TRBD2 identical over 10 bases. The V and J ends lost 6 bases and 2 bases, in that order; junction bases with no gene match: 4. CDR1 is KGHSH and CDR2 is LQKENI in the germline V gene. CDR3 size: 14 residues. The CDR3 protein is CASSSLAGPYEQYF. The CDR3 bases are TGTGCCAGCTCTTCACTAGCGGGGCCCTACGAGCAGTACTTC.

V is TRBV27 and J is TRBJ1-6, with TRBD1 matching 8 bases. With V trimmed by 5 bases and J by 3 bases, 6 bases remained unmatched. Germline assignment: CDR1 MNHEY and CDR2 SMNVEV (reference sequence). There are 16 residues in the CDR3. This CDR3 is CASSPTGVGYNSPLHF. CDR3 DNA sequence: TGTGCCAGCAGTCCGACAGGGGTTGGCTATAATTCACCCCTCCACTTT.

CDR3 amino acids: CASKGSDIPNSPLHF. The CDR3 nucleotides read TGTGCCTCAAAAGGGTCGGACATTCCAAATTCACCCCTCCACTTT. V is TRBV19 and J is TRBJ1-6, with D perhaps TRBD1 (5 bases). V shed 11 bases and J shed 7 bases, with 21 bases lying between them. The germline gives CDR1 LNHDA, CDR2 SQIVND (reference sequence). This CDR3 has 15 residues.

V is TRBV5-8 and J is TRBJ2-3; 7 nucleotides align to TRBD2. CDR3 length: 17 amino acids. The V gene's germline CDR1 is SGHTS and CDR2 YDEGEE. Unmatched junction bases numbered 9, after V lost 0 bases and J lost 2 bases. The CDR3 DNA is TGTGCCAGCAGCTTGGGTCTGGTGACTAGCCCCACAGATACGCAGTATTTT. Amino acid sequence: CASSLGLVTSPTDTQYF.

The chain recombines TRBV14 with TRBJ2-4, with TRBD1 identical over 7 bases. The CDR3 spans 16 residues. The V segment lost 4 bases and the J segment 3 bases; nucleotides outside the gene matches: 9. Germline V gene sequence: CDR1 SGHDN, CDR2 FVKESK. CDR3 loop: CASSLQQGIGKNIQYF. CDR3 nucleotides: TGTGCCAGCAGCCTCCAACAGGGGATCGGCAAAAACATTCAGTACTTC.